These 3 T cell receptor beta chains originate from one sample sequenced in a study of human T cells and chemical hapten exposure listed by TCRdb under 2021. The time point label of this sample denotes: patch test 1, 2 weeks after DPC sensitization. The treatment or condition label corresponds to: therapeutic diphenylcyclopropenone sensitization with weekly scalp DPC. The receptor library was made with RACE. Sequencing relied on a NextSeq 500. The public reads were quality trimmed at Q25 with fastp and then assembled into clones with MiXCR by TCRdb, keeping productive beta chains. Rows merge per CDR3 protein into single entries with the most common DNA and genes. This sample has 95,000 to 150,000 distinct CDR3 sequences in its table, and approximately 15% of those were observed once. The top ten constitute roughly 0.92% of the sample. The sequenced sample was whole blood, obtained in connection with sensitization to the hapten diphenylcyclopropenone (DPC). These receptor sequences come from a man between 18 and 29 years old with alopecia areata. Some clones in this sample may be carry-over from other donors' samples.

The rearrangement joins TRBV5-1 to TRBJ2-3, with D possibly being TRBD2 (6 bases). Trimming pared 0 bases from V and 9 bases from J, leaving 8 bases between. CDR3 length: 12 residues. The germline gives CDR1 SGHRS, CDR2 YFSETQ. CDR3 nucleotides: TGCGCCAGCAGCTTGGAGGGGAGGACGCAGTATTTT. Encoded protein: CASSLEGRTQYF.

This chain uses TRBV4-3 with TRBJ1-1; the D is unclear. The CDR3 is made up of 13 amino acids. V was shortened by 4 bases and J by 6 bases, with 12 bases between the two germline ends. Germline assignment: CDR1 LGHNA and CDR2 YSLEER. The CDR3 sequence is CASSPDRTAEAFF. The CDR3 DNA reads TGCGCCAGCAGCCCGGATCGGACGGCTGAAGCTTTCTTT.

This clonotype turned up a few times. This chain links TRBV4-1 with TRBJ2-3; 9 bases agree with TRBD2. Germline V CDR1 and CDR2: MGHRA, YSYEKL. The CDR3 runs to 16 residues. Germline trimming cut 0 bases from V and 3 bases from J; bases unmatched to any gene: 4. For the CDR3, the DNA is TGCGCCAGCAGCCAAGACAGTCTAGCGGGGACAGATACGCAGTATTTT. Translated: CASSQDSLAGTDTQYF.